This T cell receptor beta chain comes out of a study of radiotherapy plus CTLA-4 blockade in lung cancer. Across the study: Around 20% of enrolled patients responded objectively, and more than 25% had disease control.

Turning to this clone: Its matching antigen is unknown.

The table came from immunoSEQ multiplex PCR; TCRdb's copy has only in-frame clones and leaves some out. The data show approximately 67,000 clones, around 86% seen once. V was pared by 2 bases and J by 4 bases, with 15 bases between. CDR1 is SGHTA, CDR2 FQGNSA, per germline. The CDR3 is 16 residues long. Study conclusions and caveats: TCR clones of tumor origin grew in blood after radiotherapy plus ipilimumab.

The sequence came from a human donor with non-small cell lung cancer who had a partial response to radiotherapy plus ipilimumab. The chain is built from TRBV7-2 and TRBJ2-1; maybe TRBD2 (6 bases). The sequencing used peripheral blood, collected from a patient treated with radiotherapy plus ipilimumab. The CDR3 bases are TGTGCCAGCAGCTTAAGTCCGGGAGTTATTTACAATGAGCAGTTCTTC. Its translation: CASSLSPGVIYNEQFF.